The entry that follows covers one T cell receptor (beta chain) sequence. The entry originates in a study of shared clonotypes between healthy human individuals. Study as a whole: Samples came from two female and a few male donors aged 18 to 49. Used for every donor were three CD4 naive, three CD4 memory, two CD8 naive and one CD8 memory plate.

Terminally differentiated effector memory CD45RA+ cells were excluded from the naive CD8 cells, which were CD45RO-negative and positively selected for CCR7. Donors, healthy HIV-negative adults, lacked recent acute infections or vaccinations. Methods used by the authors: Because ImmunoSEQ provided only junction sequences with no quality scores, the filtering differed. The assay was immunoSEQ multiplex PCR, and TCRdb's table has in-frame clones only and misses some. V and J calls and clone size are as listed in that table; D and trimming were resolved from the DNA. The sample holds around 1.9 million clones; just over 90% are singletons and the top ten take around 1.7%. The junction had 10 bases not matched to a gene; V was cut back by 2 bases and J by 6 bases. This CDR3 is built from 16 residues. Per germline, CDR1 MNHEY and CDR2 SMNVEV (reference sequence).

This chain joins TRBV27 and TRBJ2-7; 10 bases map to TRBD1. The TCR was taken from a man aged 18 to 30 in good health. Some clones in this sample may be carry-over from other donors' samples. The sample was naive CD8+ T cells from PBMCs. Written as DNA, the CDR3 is TGTGCCAGCAGTTTAGGACCGGGACAGGGGTATAGCGAGCAGTACTTC. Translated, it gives CASSLGPGQGYSEQYF.